This TCR beta chain originates from a study of human thymus T cells. To note about this clone: Its antigen is unknown.

Germline CDR1 SGHRS, CDR2 YFSETQ. CDR3 length equals 15 residues. Trimming removed 0 bases at V and 0 bases at J, with 6 bases between. Thymus was obtained from resections taken during corrective heart surgery. The method was immunoSEQ multiplex PCR; TCRdb's version includes in-frame clones alone and lacks a portion of them. Of 120,000 or so clones detected, over 85% appear once; the ten largest clones hold 0.02% to 0.03%. Regarding the study as a whole: Repertoires from thymus and blood appeared to show biased V and J gene usage. Related research found strongly overlapping thymic repertoires in unrelated individuals.

The gene calls are TRBV5-1 and TRBJ1-4, with no clear D. The sequenced material came from thymus tissue. The clonotype originates from a boy younger than two with a congenital heart defect but otherwise immunologically healthy. CDR3 region: CASSLGRTTNEKLFF. Written as DNA, the CDR3 is TGCGCCAGCAGCTTGGGACGGACAACTAATGAAAAACTGTTTTTT. The variable domain in full, with the rest retrieved from reference TRBV5-1 and TRBJ1-4, is KAGVTQTPRYLIKTRGQQVTLSCSPISGHRSVSWYQQTPGQGLQFLFEYFSETQRNKGNFPGRFSGRQFSNSRSEMNVSTLELGDSALYLCASSLGRTTNEKLFFGSGTQLSVL.